This TCR beta chain is from a study of T cell responses to AZD1222 COVID-19 vaccine (dated by TCRdb to the early 2020s). Regarding the complete study: A total of more than 230 trial participants underwent TCR sequencing, of whom roughly 210 had received two doses of AZD1222 and approximately 26 had received two doses of the MenACWY control vaccine. Trial participants were enrolled by age into 18-55, 56-69 and 70-plus year subgroups, with 148, 28 and 57 TCR-sequenced participants respectively. Overall results and qualifications from the work: Participants were mostly white British and included more females than males, and it was suggested by the authors that clonal diversity may have been underestimated. Conclusions about previously exposed vaccinees are limited, since just five to seven AZD1222 recipients were seropositive for SARS-CoV-2 at baseline. Reportedly, almost half of the unique spike-specific TCRs recognized epitopes lying outside the regions that are mutated in the B.1.351 and B.1.1.7 variants. After two AZD1222 doses, spike-specific TCR breadth and depth were significantly higher than at day 0 and than in MenACWY recipients. In the small 56-69-year group, the increase in depth fell short of significance, most likely because of low power. The vaccine-associated CD4 TCRs covered the entire spike protein, and the dominant responses fell in regions 160-218 and 743-854. Because no samples from the day 14 peak response were available, repertoires could be characterized only after the peak T cell response.

On this clone: Its recognized antigen is unknown. Base qualities are not provided; no much larger clone lies one nucleotide away.

The CDR3 regions of human TCRbeta chains were analyzed by immunosequencing. Processing in the source paper ran as follows. TCRs in the repertoires were matched against a reference library of SARS-CoV-2-specific TCRs that had been generated with the MIRA antigen-specificity platform. Breadth was defined as the fraction of unique TCRs that were SARS-CoV-2-associated, and depth was defined as the fraction of total T cells that were SARS-CoV-2-associated. Using the MIRA data, every spike-specific TCR was mapped to the spike region that the TCR reacted to and assigned to either a CD4 or a CD8 class. Log10-transformed breadth and depth values were compared by one-way ANOVA with Sidak's multiple comparisons tests. Entries here come from immuneACCESS through TCRdb and include only in-frame sequences with V and J called. Some clones fail to appear in such tables; in the studies checked, an unresolved V gene covers under half of the shortfall, and the cause of the remainder is unknown. V, J and clone size were drawn from that table, and D and trimming were deduced from the DNA. This sample holds more than 80,000 clones; 85% to 90% were observed only once. 10% of the sample is taken by the ten largest.

In light of the paper, this sample's time point label describes: baseline before first vaccination. The label giving this sample's treatment or condition can be read as: meningococcal conjugate vaccine given as trial control. Vaccinee samples came from UK trials COV001 and COV002, including a single-blind randomized controlled phase 2/3 trial of AZD1222 (ChAdOx1 nCoV-19) in healthy adults. For TCRbeta chain sequencing, PBMC samples were collected from trial participants at day 0 and at day 28 after the second dose. CDR1 and CDR2 were assigned from the germline V gene as MNHEY and SVGAGI. V sheds 5 bases and J sheds 3 bases, leaving 14 bases between their ends. The CDR3 covers 15 residues, taking in both the cysteine and the phenylalanine. Of the read, only the CDR3 DNA is kept; its 45 bases are in frame from base 1.

This specimen was peripheral blood, taken on day 0 of MenACWY control vaccination. This clonotype was obtained from an adult in good health. The sequence joins TRBV6-5 to TRBJ1-3; the D gene identity is not certain. In nucleotide form, the sequence is TGTGCCAGCAGTCCCGCCGGGAGGGTTGGAAACACCATATATTTT. It encodes CASSPAGRVGNTIYF.